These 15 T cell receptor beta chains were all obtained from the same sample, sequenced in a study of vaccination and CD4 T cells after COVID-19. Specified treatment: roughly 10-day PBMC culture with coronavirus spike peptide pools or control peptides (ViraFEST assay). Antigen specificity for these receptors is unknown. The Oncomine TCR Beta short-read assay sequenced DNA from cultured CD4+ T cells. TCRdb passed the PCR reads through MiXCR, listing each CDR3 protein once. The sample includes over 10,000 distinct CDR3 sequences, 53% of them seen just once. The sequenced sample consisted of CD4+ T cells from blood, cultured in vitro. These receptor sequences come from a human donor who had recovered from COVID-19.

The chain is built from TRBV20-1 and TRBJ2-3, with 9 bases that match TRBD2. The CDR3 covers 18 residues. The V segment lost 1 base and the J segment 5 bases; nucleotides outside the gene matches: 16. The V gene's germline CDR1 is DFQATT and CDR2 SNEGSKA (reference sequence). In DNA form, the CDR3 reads TGCAGTGCTAGAGCATTGGGGACGGCTAGCGGGGCGGTAGATACGCAGTATTTT. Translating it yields CSARALGTASGAVDTQYF.

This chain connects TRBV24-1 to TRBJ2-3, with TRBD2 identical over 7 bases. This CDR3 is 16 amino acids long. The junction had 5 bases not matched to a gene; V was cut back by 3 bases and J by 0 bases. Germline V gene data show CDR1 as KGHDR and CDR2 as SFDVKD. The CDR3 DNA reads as TGTGCCACCAGTGATGCTCTAGCGGCTAGCACAGATACGCAGTATTTT. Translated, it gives CATSDALAASTDTQYF.

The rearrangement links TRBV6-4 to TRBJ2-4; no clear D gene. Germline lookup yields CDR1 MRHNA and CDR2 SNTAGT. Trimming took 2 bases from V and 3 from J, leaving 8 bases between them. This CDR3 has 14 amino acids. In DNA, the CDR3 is TGTGCCAGCAGTGACATAAGCCTCAAAAACATTCAGTACTTC. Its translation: CASSDISLKNIQYF.

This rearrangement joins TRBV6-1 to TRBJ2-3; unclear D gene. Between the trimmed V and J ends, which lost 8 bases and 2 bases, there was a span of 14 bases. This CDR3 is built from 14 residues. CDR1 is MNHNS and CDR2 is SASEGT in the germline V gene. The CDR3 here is CASRSTRDTDTQYF. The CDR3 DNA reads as TGTGCCAGCCGCAGCACCCGAGACACAGATACGCAGTATTTT.

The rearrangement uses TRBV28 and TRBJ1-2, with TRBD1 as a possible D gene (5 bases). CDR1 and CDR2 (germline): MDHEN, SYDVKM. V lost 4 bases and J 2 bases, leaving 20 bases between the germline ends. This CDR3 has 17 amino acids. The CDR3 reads CASSSENRDGLNYGYTF. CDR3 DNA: TGTGCCAGCAGTTCAGAGAACCGGGACGGCTTGAACTATGGCTACACCTTC.

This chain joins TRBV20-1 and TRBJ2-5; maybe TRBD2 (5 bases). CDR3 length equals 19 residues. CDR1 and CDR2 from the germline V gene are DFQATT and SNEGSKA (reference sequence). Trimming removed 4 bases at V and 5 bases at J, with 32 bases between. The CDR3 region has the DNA TGCAGTGCTACCGTTGAAAGGTCTAAGCGGTATTCGTCTGGGGAGACCCAGTACTTC. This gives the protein CSATVERSKRYSSGETQYF.

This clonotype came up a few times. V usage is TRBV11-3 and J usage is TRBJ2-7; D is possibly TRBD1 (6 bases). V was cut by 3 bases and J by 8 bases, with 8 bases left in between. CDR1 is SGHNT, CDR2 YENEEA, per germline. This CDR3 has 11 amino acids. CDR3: CASSFGQQQYF. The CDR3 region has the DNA TGTGCCAGCAGCTTCGGACAGCAGCAGTACTTC.

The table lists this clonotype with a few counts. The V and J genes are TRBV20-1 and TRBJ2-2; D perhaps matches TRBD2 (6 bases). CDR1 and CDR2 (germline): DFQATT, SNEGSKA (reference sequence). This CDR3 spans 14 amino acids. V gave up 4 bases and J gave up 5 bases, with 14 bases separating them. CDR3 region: CSAMPGGGTGELFF. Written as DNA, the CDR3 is TGCAGTGCTATGCCCGGGGGTGGGACCGGGGAGCTGTTTTTT.

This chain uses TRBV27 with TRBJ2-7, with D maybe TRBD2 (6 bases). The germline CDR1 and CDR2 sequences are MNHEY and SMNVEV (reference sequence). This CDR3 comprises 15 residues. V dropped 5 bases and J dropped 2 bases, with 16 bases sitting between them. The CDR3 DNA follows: TGTGCCAGCAGTCCAGACACCGCGGGGACCTACGAGCAGTACTTC. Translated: CASSPDTAGTYEQYF.

CDR3 sequence: CSARDGGGPSYEQYF. The CDR3 coding sequence is TGCAGTGCTAGAGATGGGGGGGGTCCCAGCTACGAGCAGTACTTC. This rearrangement joins TRBV20-1 to TRBJ2-7; 7 nucleotides line up with TRBD2. Germline V lookup: CDR1 DFQATT, CDR2 SNEGSKA (reference sequence). V shed 0 bases and J 3 bases; nucleotides not matched to a gene: 8. This CDR3 contains 15 residues.

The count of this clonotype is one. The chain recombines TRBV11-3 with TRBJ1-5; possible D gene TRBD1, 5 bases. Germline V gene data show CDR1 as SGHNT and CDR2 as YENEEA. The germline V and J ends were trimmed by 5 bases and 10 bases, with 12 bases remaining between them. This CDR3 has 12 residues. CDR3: CASSLPGGPQHF. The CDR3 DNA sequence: TGTGCCAGCAGCCTACCGGGGGGACCCCAGCATTTT.

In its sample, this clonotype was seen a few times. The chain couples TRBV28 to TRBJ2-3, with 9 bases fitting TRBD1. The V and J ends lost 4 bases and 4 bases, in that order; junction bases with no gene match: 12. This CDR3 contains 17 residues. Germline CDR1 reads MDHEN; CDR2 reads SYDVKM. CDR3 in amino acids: CASSSPSGTGPADTQYF. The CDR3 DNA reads TGTGCCAGCAGTTCCCCTTCCGGGACAGGGCCCGCAGATACGCAGTATTTT.

The CDR3 coding sequence is TGTGCCATCAACTTGGACAGGGCCGATGGCTACACCTTC. Its protein is CAINLDRADGYTF. This chain connects TRBV10-3 to TRBJ1-2; the match to TRBD1 covers 8 bases. Germline V CDR1 and CDR2: ENHRY, SYGVKD. Trimming took 7 bases from V and 6 from J; bases not matched to a gene: 7. The CDR3 length is 13 residues.

CDR3 sequence (DNA): TGTGCCAGCAGCTCCTCTACGCCGGGACAGAAAGCTTTCTTT. Protein: CASSSSTPGQKAFF. The chain links TRBV7-8 to TRBJ1-1; 7 bases agree with TRBD1. The CDR3 is 14 amino acids. The V segment lost 4 bases and the J segment 9 bases; nucleotides outside the gene matches: 11. Germline assignment: CDR1 SGHVS and CDR2 FQNEAQ.

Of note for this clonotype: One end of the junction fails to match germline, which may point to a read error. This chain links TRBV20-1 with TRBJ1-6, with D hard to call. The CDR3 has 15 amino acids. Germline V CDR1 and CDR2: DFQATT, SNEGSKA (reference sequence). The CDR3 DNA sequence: TGCAGTGCTAGACAGACAAGCTCCTATAATTCACCCCCCCACTTT. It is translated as CSARQTSSYNSPPHF.